One and the same sample provided the 24 T cell receptor beta chains below, sequenced in a study of kidney transplant recipient with SARS-CoV-2 infection. TCRdb reanalysed the reads using MiXCR and keeps one entry per CDR3 protein. The sample lists under 250,000 distinct CDR3 sequences; 25% to 30% were seen once. This specimen consisted of a blood sample, obtained at baseline and on roughly day 120 from a kidney transplant recipient. These receptors came from a male patient in his thirties who had COVID-19 and was a kidney transplant recipient. Some of these T cells may belong to the graft donor.

This clonotype was seen many times. The chain employs TRBV5-6 and TRBJ1-2; D is unclear. Germline V CDR1 and CDR2: SGHDT, YYEEEE. The CDR3 runs 14 residues. V was pared by 3 bases and J by 6 bases, with 15 bases between. Written as DNA, the CDR3 is TGTGCCAGCAGCTCTCTAGACTCGAGGGATGGCTACACCTTC. Translating it yields CASSSLDSRDGYTF.

This clonotype was recorded at least ten times. The CDR3 is CASWISHPRKTYGYTF. CDR3 in DNA: TGTGCCAGCTGGATCAGTCATCCACGAAAGACCTATGGCTACACCTTC. This sequence joins TRBV5-8 and TRBJ1-2; D remains unclear. This CDR3 contains 16 residues. Germline lookup yields CDR1 SGHTS and CDR2 YDEGEE. V lost 7 bases, J lost 4 bases, and 23 bases lay in between.

The chain links TRBV9 to TRBJ2-3, with 10 bases matching TRBD2. The germline V gene encodes CDR1 SGDLS and CDR2 YYNGEE. V lost 0 bases and J lost 4; bases outside the gene matches: 5. CDR3 length: 16 amino acids. The CDR3 loop is CASSVGSGRDPDTQYF. Here the CDR3 DNA reads TGTGCCAGCAGCGTAGGGAGCGGGAGGGATCCAGATACGCAGTATTTT.

Comments on this clonotype: A clone one base away is much larger, so this may be a read error. V usage is TRBV8-2 and J usage is TRBJ2-6. TRBV8-2 is a pseudogene locus. The CDR3 runs to 17 residues. The CDR3, as DNA: TGTGGCAACAAAGGCAGGATAACACAAAGTCAGGCCAACGTCCTGACTTTC. Translated: CGNKGRITQSQANVLTF.

The rearrangement uses TRBV27 and TRBJ2-2; TRBD2 matches 10 bases. After removal of 4 bases from V and 3 bases from J, the junction contained 8 bases not matched to a gene. Germline loops: CDR1 MNHEY, CDR2 SMNVEV (reference sequence). There are 17 residues in the CDR3. The CDR3 coding sequence is TGTGCCAGCAGTTACGCCACTAGCGGGACCTACACCGGGGAGCTGTTTTTT. This sequence encodes CASSYATSGTYTGELFF.

The table lists this clonotype with many counts. V usage is TRBV16 and J usage is TRBJ1-2; D is undetermined. CDR1 and CDR2 from the germline V gene are KGHSY and FQNENV. The CDR3 is 17 residues long. V was shortened by 5 bases and J by 4 bases, with 23 bases between the two germline ends. The CDR3 DNA follows: TGTGCCAGCAGCATGGGTAAGGTCGTTAGAAAGACCTATGGCTACACCTTC. Its protein product is CASSMGKVVRKTYGYTF.

Ten or more counts support this clonotype. V and J are TRBV15 and TRBJ2-7; the D gene is possibly TRBD2 (5 bases). V was pared by 5 bases and J by 5 bases, with 13 bases between. The CDR3 covers 13 residues. The germline V gene encodes CDR1 LNHNV and CDR2 YYDKDF (reference sequence). This CDR3 reads CATSLFVRDEQYF. The CDR3 DNA sequence: TGTGCCACCAGCCTGTTTGTGAGGGACGAGCAGTACTTC.

The rearrangement joins TRBV7-2 to TRBJ2-1, with D possibly matching TRBD2 (6 bases). This CDR3 is 14 amino acids long. The germline V gene encodes CDR1 SGHTA and CDR2 FQGNSA. Trimming removed 4 bases at V and 3 bases at J, with 10 bases between. The CDR3 nucleotides are TGTGCCAGCAGCTCATCTAGCGACTACAATGAGCAGTTCTTC. Protein: CASSSSSDYNEQFF.

This clonotype has at least ten counts. The chain has TRBV18 and TRBJ1-2, with D possibly matching TRBD1 (5 bases). The CDR3 covers 14 residues. V shed 3 bases and J shed 3 bases, with 11 bases lying between them. Per germline, CDR1 KGHSH and CDR2 LQKENI. The CDR3 nucleotides are TGTGCCAGCTCACCTCTTGGAGGGGACTATGGCTACACCTTC. It is translated as CASSPLGGDYGYTF.

The rearrangement joins TRBV6-4 to TRBJ1-2; unclear D gene. Germline lookup yields CDR1 MRHNA and CDR2 SNTAGT. The CDR3 has 17 amino acids. V was clipped by 5 bases and J by 4 bases, with 23 bases between them. The CDR3 DNA follows: TGTGCCAGCAGTAACGTGGACTCACACGGAAGGACCTATGGCTACACCTTC. Translated, it gives CASSNVDSHGRTYGYTF.

This clonotype has ten or more counts. This chain joins TRBV15 and TRBJ2-3; the D gene is possibly TRBD2 (6 bases). Germline loops: CDR1 LNHNV, CDR2 YYDKDF (reference sequence). This CDR3 is 16 amino acids long. Trimming took 2 bases from V and 0 from J, leaving 12 bases between them. The CDR3 DNA follows: TGTGCCACCAGCAGATCCGCGGGGATTAGCACAGATACGCAGTATTTT. Its protein product is CATSRSAGISTDTQYF. The variable domain in full, with the rest retrieved from reference TRBV15 and TRBJ2-3, is DAMVIQNPRYQVTQFGKPVTLSCSQTLNHNVMYWYQQKSSQAPKLLFHYYDKDFNNEADTPDNFQSRRPNTSFCFLDIRSPGLGDTAMYLCATSRSAGISTDTQYFGPGTRLTVL.

This clonotype was seen ten or more times. The chain links TRBV3-1 to TRBJ1-2; no reliable D call. The V gene lost 5 bases and the J gene lost 4 bases, with 23 bases spanning the gap. CDR1 is LGHDT, CDR2 YNNKEL, per germline (reference sequence). CDR3 size: 17 residues. The CDR3 sequence is CASSLGCTLRKTYGYTF. CDR3 DNA sequence: TGTGCCAGCAGCTTAGGTTGCACCCTTCGAAAGACCTATGGCTACACCTTC.

In its sample, this clonotype was seen many times. The chain couples TRBV5-8 to TRBJ1-2, with D hard to call. Germline-derived CDR1 and CDR2 are SGHTS and YDEGEE. V lost 7 bases and J 4 bases, leaving 23 bases between the germline ends. CDR3 length equals 16 residues. CDR3 DNA: TGTGCCAGCTCAATAAATCATCCACGAAAGACCTATGGCTACACCTTC. Translated: CASSINHPRKTYGYTF.

Notes on this clonotype: With a much larger clone just one base away, this may be a read error. The chain uses TRBV11-3 and TRBJ2-1; 9 bases line up with TRBD2. This CDR3 is built from 15 residues. J gave up 8 bases and V 5 bases, and 10 bases lay outside the gene matches. Per the germline V gene, CDR1 is SGHNT and CDR2 is YENEEA. Written as DNA, the CDR3 is TGTGCCAGCAGCCTCCGCGGGAGGGTCGTAGATGAGCAGTTCTTC. Translating gives CASSLRGRVVDEQFF.

As regards this clonotype: A single base separates this from a much larger clone, so it may be a read error. The V call is TRBV27, the J call TRBJ1-4, with 7 bases that match TRBD1. V dropped 7 bases and J dropped 5; count of bases not matched to a gene: 10. The length of the CDR3 is 15 residues. The germline CDR1 and CDR2 sequences are MNHEY and SMNVEV (reference sequence). This chain's CDR3 is CASIKGGAGNEKLFF. CDR3 DNA sequence: TGTGCCAGCATTAAAGGGGGCGCAGGAAATGAAAAACTGTTTTTT.

There are many counts of this clonotype. The J gene is TRBJ2-3, the V gene TRBV21-1. TRBV21-1 is described as a pseudogene. CDR3 length: 17 amino acids. In DNA form, the CDR3 reads TGTGCCAGCAGCTGTATGGTAGCTACAGTCATGCAAGATACGCAGTATTTT. Translation gives CASSCMVATVMQDTQYF.

The sample holds many counts of this clonotype. The chain employs TRBV7-9 and TRBJ1-5; 10 nucleotides line up with TRBD1. V trimming: 5 bases; J trimming: 5 bases; junction bases outside the gene matches: 6. Germline V gene sequence: CDR1 SEHNR, CDR2 FQNEAQ (reference sequence). The CDR3 covers 15 residues. The CDR3 is CASSRTGGSDQPQHF. The CDR3 DNA sequence: TGTGCCAGCAGCCGGACAGGGGGGTCGGATCAGCCCCAGCATTTT.

This clonotype was found once. This clone may be a read error of a much larger clone one base away. The rearrangement links TRBV5-1 to TRBJ2-5; 11 bases are a match to TRBD2. The DNA end is more similar to TRBJ2-7, so the J call may be wrong. The length of the CDR3 is 14 residues. Germline CDR1 is SGHRS and CDR2 is YFSETQ. The DNA of the CDR3 is TGCACCACCCGACCAGGGACTAGCGGCTACGAGCAGTACTTC. Translated: CTTRPGTSGYEQYF.

The chain uses TRBV3-1 and TRBJ2-2; no clear D. V was shortened by 5 bases and J by 5 bases, with 24 bases between the two germline ends. This CDR3 region has 18 residues. Germline lookup yields CDR1 LGHDT and CDR2 YNNKEL (reference sequence). The CDR3 coding sequence is TGTGCCAGCAGCAGCCATCGTCCCATTTCAGGCTTGACCGGGGAGCTGTTTTTT. Its translation: CASSSHRPISGLTGELFF.

With respect to this clonotype: It may be a read error: a sequence one base away is much more abundant. This chain joins TRBV5-6 and TRBJ1-1, with 10 bases matching TRBD1. The trim removed 5 bases at V and 6 bases at J, leaving 13 bases unmatched. Germline CDR1 reads SGHDT; CDR2 reads YYEEEE. CDR3 size: 16 residues. As DNA, the CDR3 is TGTGCCAGCAGGAGGAGACAGGGGGCGCAGGGGCCTGAAGCTTTCTTT. Protein product: CASRRRQGAQGPEAFF.

This clonotype was recorded many times. This chain joins TRBV12-3 or TRBV12-4 and TRBJ1-1; D call uncertain. This CDR3 comprises 15 residues. Deletions cut 8 bases from V and 0 bases from J, with 16 bases between. The CDR3 DNA reads as TGTGCCAGCGGTCGGGATGTCCCGTTGAACACTGAAGCTTTCTTT. This codes for CASGRDVPLNTEAFF.

With respect to this clonotype: This sequence may be a read error, since a much larger clone differs from it by one base. The CDR3 DNA follows: TGTGCCGGCAGTGGACAAGGAGAACTGGGAAAGACCTATGGCTACACCTTC. Translated: CAGSGQGELGKTYGYTF. This chain links TRBV25-1 with TRBJ1-2, with D possibly TRBD1 on 5 matching bases. The CDR3 sequence is 17 residues long. Germline CDR1 MGHDK, CDR2 SYGVNS.

This clonotype was seen a handful of times. This chain uses TRBV9 with TRBJ2-1; 10 nucleotides align to TRBD2. From germline, CDR1 is SGDLS and CDR2 YYNGEE. Germline trimming cut 2 bases from V and 7 bases from J; bases unmatched to any gene: 6. The CDR3 has 15 residues. The CDR3 sequence: CASSVSGRADNEQFF. CDR3 DNA sequence: TGTGCCAGCAGCGTCAGCGGGAGGGCCGATAATGAGCAGTTCTTC.

A word on this clonotype: With a much larger clone just one base away, this may be a read error. The chain links TRBV12-3 or TRBV12-4 to TRBJ1-6; D gene unclear. This CDR3 is built from 14 residues. CDR3 sequence: CAGSLSSYNSPLHF. CDR3 nucleotide sequence: TGTGCCGGCAGTTTAAGCTCCTATAATTCACCCCTCCACTTT.